This is a list of T cell receptor beta chains from one sample in a study of cytomegalovirus exposure and HLA in healthy donors. Clones were sequenced by immunoSEQ multiplex PCR, and TCRdb holds only the in-frame ones, with some missing. The sample includes fewer than 140,000 clones, more than 65% seen only once; the top ten take 5% to 7%. Sample: PBMCs. The source of these receptors is a woman in her forties or fifties in good health and CMV-seropositive. CDR3s leave out the opening cysteine and the closing phenylalanine or tryptophan.

j_call v_call cdr3_length cdr3_aa
TRBJ2-3 TRBV7-8 12 ASSFAVSTDTQY
TRBJ1-5 TRBV28 11 ASSRTGNQPQH
TRBJ2-7 TRBV15 13 ATSRDRGIAYEQY
TRBJ1-4 TRBV5-6 11 ASRFRGGEKLF
TRBJ2-7 TRBV19 12 ASREIYDSYEQY
TRBJ1-3 TRBV7-2 13 ASSLDRGLGNTIY
TRBJ2-1 TRBV28 11 ASSFRRVNEQF
TRBJ2-2 TRBV7-6 14 ASSSGLAGRTGELF
TRBJ1-5 TRBV19 9 ASSIGRGQH
TRBJ2-3 TRBV30 15 AWSFWTSGGNTDTQY
TRBJ1-2 TRBV7-2 16 ASSLGGTGAAVHYGYT
TRBJ2-5 TRBV28 12 ASSLVVLNGAQY
TRBJ1-5 TRBV7-9 17 ASSLIRTGGGTGNQPQH
TRBJ1-1 TRBV7-9 11 ASSLGDSSEAF
TRBJ1-1 TRBV6-5 12 ASSPDRGHTEAF
TRBJ1-1 TRBV11-2 14 ASSLEFGSRNTEAF
TRBJ1-5 TRBV7-6 15 ASSSIPGQGAGQPQH
TRBJ1-3 TRBV7-9 13 ASSLQEGFGNTIY
TRBJ2-4 TRBV29-1 11 SGMTGAGDIQY
TRBJ1-2 TRBV6-5 13 ASTYAKAAGYGYT
TRBJ1-1 TRBV7-6 11 ASSSRTYTEAF
TRBJ1-1 TRBV29-1 10 SVGTTGGEAF
TRBJ1-1 TRBV2 11 ASSGTGSAEAF
TRBJ1-2 TRBV4-3 13 ASSQVGGGNYGYT
TRBJ2-1 TRBV5-1 14 ASSLAGGGHYNEQF
TRBJ2-1 TRBV27 14 ASTPWGAGGYNEQF
TRBJ1-6 TRBV5-1 13 ASSDRDRRNSPLH
TRBJ1-1 TRBV19 11 ASSIGQNTEAF
TRBJ1-1 TRBV29-1 11 SALEGGSTEAF
TRBJ2-1 TRBV5-1 13 ASSLGGTGVYEQF
TRBJ2-1 TRBV6-5 12 ASSRQSSYNEQF
TRBJ1-6 TRBV5-5 13 ASSLKGGGLSPLH
TRBJ2-1 TRBV7-8 12 ASSSGTEYNEQF
TRBJ2-7 TRBV30 13 AWSVPGGPERVQY
TRBJ1-6 TRBV6-5 13 ASSADGGQGSPLH
TRBJ1-1 TRBV7-9 14 ASSPPIRVLGTEAF
TRBJ2-5 TRBV9 13 ASQEGGGLQETQY
TRBJ1-1 TRBV10-3 11 AISGTEQEEAF
TRBJ2-5 TRBV6-1 16 ASSEVPRSGGGQETQY
TRBJ2-7 TRBV6-1 12 ASRMKSQDYEQY
TRBJ1-6 TRBV5-6 14 ASSLDWDRGDSPLH
TRBJ2-3 TRBV7-9 14 ASTFTRGSRGDTQY
TRBJ1-5 TRBV9 12 ASSADSRNQPQH
TRBJ2-7 TRBV7-9 10 SRLRGTYEQY
TRBJ2-7 TRBV19 15 ASSKLAGGRDNYEQY
TRBJ1-2 TRBV28 10 ASLREDYGYT
TRBJ1-1 TRBV13 13 ASSLGLPLNTEAF
TRBJ1-6 TRBV29-1 11 SVEDLSCIPLH
NA TRBV9 12 ASSPGQTPYEQY
TRBJ2-5 TRBV6-1 12 ASSELAGEETQY
TRBJ1-3 TRBV9 15 ASSPGQGSTSGNTIY
TRBJ2-7 TRBV25-1 12 ASSVPGGYYEQY
TRBJ1-1 TRBV18 15 ASSLLVQGSMNTEAF
TRBJ2-1 TRBV5-1 15 ASTRLAGNGFSNEQF
TRBJ2-1 TRBV7-3 13 ASSLDRERSNEQF
TRBJ2-7 TRBV7-9 13 ASSLAGTGGGEQY
TRBJ1-1 TRBV6-5 12 ASSQDIRNTEAF
TRBJ2-6 TRBV29-1 10 SAESGANVLT
TRBJ1-6 TRBV18 17 ASSPLGTGLLASNSPLH